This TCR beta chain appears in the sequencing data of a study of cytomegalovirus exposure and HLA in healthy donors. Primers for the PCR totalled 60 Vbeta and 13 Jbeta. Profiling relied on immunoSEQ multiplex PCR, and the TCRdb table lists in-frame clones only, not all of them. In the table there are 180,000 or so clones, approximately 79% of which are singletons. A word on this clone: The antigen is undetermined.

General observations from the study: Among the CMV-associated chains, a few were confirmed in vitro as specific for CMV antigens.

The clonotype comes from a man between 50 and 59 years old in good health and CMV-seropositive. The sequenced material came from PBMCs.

Written as DNA, the CDR3 is TGTGCCAGCAGTCTTAGCGGGGGCCCATACGAGCAGTACTTC. It is translated as CASSLSGGPYEQYF. V and J are TRBV28 and TRBJ2-7; 9 bases are shared with TRBD2. This CDR3 region has 14 residues. J gave up 4 bases and V 5 bases, and 6 bases lay outside the gene matches. From germline, CDR1 is MDHEN and CDR2 SYDVKM.